The next 30 T cell receptor beta chains were all read from a single sample in a study of vaccination effects on CD4 cells after COVID-19 (dated by TCRdb to the early 2020s). These receptors have no known antigen. The ViraFEST assay stimulated PBMC with viral peptide pools and then used TCR sequencing to identify antigen-specific CD4+ T cell clonotypes by expansion. After approximately 11 days of culture, CD4+ T cells were isolated with the EasySep CD4+ T cell isolation kit. Two doses of either the BNT162b2 or the mRNA-1273 mRNA SARS-CoV-2 vaccine were administered to participants. Libraries were made using the immunoSEQ multiplex PCR assay. TCRdb took this table from immuneACCESS and kept in-frame rearrangements with V and J called. Such tables lack part of the clones; where checked against another copy, unresolved V genes explain under half of the gap, and the rest is unexplained. Counted in this sample were 25,000 to 30,000 clones; 65% to 75% of them appeared once. The ten top clones hold 15% to 20% of the sample.

The material was CD4+ T cells from PBMCs cultured with HCoV-OC43 spike peptides, obtained after COVID-19 vaccination. Read against the paper, the sample's cell subset or site label means: HCoV-OC43 spike overlapping peptide pool stimulation. Receptors were obtained from a human donor who received a COVID-19 vaccine.

This clone was recorded only once. The chain recombines TRBV6-5 with TRBJ2-5; unclear D gene. Germline V lookup: CDR1 MNHEY, CDR2 SVGAGI. The germline V and J ends were trimmed by 8 bases and 1 base, with 5 bases remaining between them. The CDR3 covers 11 residues. CDR3 amino acids: CASAVQETQYF. CDR3 DNA sequence: TGTGCCAGCGCAGTCCAAGAGACCCAGTACTTC.

V gene TRBV3-1 (or the pseudogene TRBV3-2) combines with J gene TRBJ2-7, with 7 nucleotides matching TRBD1. The CDR3 length is 17 residues. Germline V gene sequence: CDR1 LGHDT, CDR2 YNNKEL (reference sequence). V gave up 1 base and J gave up 0 bases; unmatched junction bases: 9. CDR3 region: CASSQVGRQGFSYEQYF. CDR3 DNA sequence: TGTGCCAGCAGCCAAGTCGGCCGACAGGGCTTCTCCTACGAGCAGTACTTC.

The chain combines TRBV19 with TRBJ2-1; D may be TRBD1 (6 bases). Germline V gene sequence: CDR1 LNHDA, CDR2 SQIVND (reference sequence). With 0 bases removed from V and 9 bases from J, the gap between germline ends came to 18 bases. The CDR3 covers 16 residues. This CDR3 is CASSIDFRGTEGEQFF. The CDR3 DNA reads TGTGCCAGTAGTATAGATTTCAGGGGAACGGAAGGTGAGCAGTTCTTC.

This clone was counted a single time. The rearrangement uses TRBV3-1 (or the pseudogene TRBV3-2) and TRBJ1-5; the D is unclear. The V end lost 1 base, the J end lost 3 bases, and 4 bases lay between the germline ends. The V gene's germline CDR1 is LGHDT and CDR2 YNNKEL (reference sequence). The CDR3 contains 13 residues. The chain's CDR3 is CASSQVANQPQHF. CDR3 DNA: TGTGCCAGCAGCCAAGTTGCCAATCAGCCCCAGCATTTT.

V and J are TRBV2 and TRBJ1-1; D uncertain. The CDR3 extends over 14 amino acids. The germline V and J ends were trimmed by 7 bases and 3 bases, with 15 bases remaining between them. CDR1 SNHLY and CDR2 FYNNEI come from the germline V gene. This chain's CDR3 is CASMETKRHTEAFF. CDR3 nucleotide sequence: TGTGCCAGCATGGAGACAAAAAGACACACTGAAGCTTTCTTT.

This clone was recorded once. The chain combines TRBV19 with TRBJ1-2, with 9 bases lining up with TRBD1. Trimming removed 6 bases from V and 2 bases from J; junction bases left unmatched: 7. This CDR3 has 15 amino acids. CDR1 is LNHDA and CDR2 is SQIVND in the germline V gene (reference sequence). The CDR3 reads CASRSWTGDNYGYTF. The CDR3, as DNA: TGTGCCAGTAGGAGCTGGACAGGGGACAACTATGGCTACACCTTC. Based on the CDR3 plus reference TRBV19 and TRBJ1-2, the full variable domain is DGGITQSPKYLFRKEGQNVTLSCEQNLNHDAMYWYRQDPGQGLRLIYYSQIVNDFQKGDIAEGYSVSREKKESFPLTVTSAQKNPTAFYLCASRSWTGDNYGYTFGSGTRLTVV.

The J gene is TRBJ2-4, the V gene TRBV27; 11 bases line up with TRBD2. Germline CDR1 reads MNHEY; CDR2 reads SMNVEV (reference sequence). V lost 2 bases, J lost 6 bases, and 6 bases stayed unmatched. This CDR3 contains 16 residues. The CDR3 here is CASSLDISGRGNIQYF. DNA of the CDR3: TGTGCCAGCAGTTTAGATATTAGCGGGAGGGGAAACATTCAGTACTTC.

This clone was seen a single time. The J gene is TRBJ2-1, the V gene TRBV11-2; no clear D. V dropped 2 bases and J dropped 15 bases, with 14 bases sitting between them. This CDR3 region has 12 residues. CDR1 SGHAT and CDR2 FQNNGV come from the germline V gene. The CDR3 DNA is TGTGCCAGCAGCTTATCAACGCTAAGCTTGTTCTTC. Its translation is CASSLSTLSLFF.

The chain links TRBV20-1 to TRBJ2-3, with a tentative D call TRBD1 (5 bases). In germline, CDR1 is DFQATT, CDR2 SNEGSKA (reference sequence). The CDR3 is 14 amino acids. V lost 3 bases to trimming and J lost 0 bases, with 10 bases between them. The CDR3 nucleotides are TGCAGTGCTAGTAATCCAGGGAGCACAGATACGCAGTATTTT. Translation: CSASNPGSTDTQYF.

The chain employs TRBV2 and TRBJ2-7, with 8 bases that match TRBD1. The CDR3 has 13 residues. The V and J ends lost 6 bases and 7 bases, in that order; junction bases with no gene match: 8. The germline CDR1 and CDR2 sequences are SNHLY and FYNNEI. The CDR3 sequence: CASRTQGAGEQYF. DNA for the CDR3: TGTGCCAGCAGAACTCAGGGGGCCGGTGAGCAGTACTTC.

The rearrangement links TRBV6-1 to TRBJ1-2; D may be TRBD1 (6 bases). Germline V lookup: CDR1 MNHNS, CDR2 SASEGT. V lost 2 bases to trimming and J lost 2 bases, with 12 bases between them. The CDR3 totals 15 residues. CDR3 in DNA: TGTGCCAGCAGTGAATTAACAGGGCCAAACTATGGCTACACCTTC. Its translation: CASSELTGPNYGYTF.

The V and J genes are TRBV5-8 and TRBJ1-2; perhaps TRBD1 as D (6 bases). The CDR3 is made up of 15 amino acids. V lost 0 bases and J lost 4, with 13 bases in between. Germline loops: CDR1 SGHTS, CDR2 YDEGEE. This CDR3 reads CASSLATLGGYGYTF. The CDR3 nucleotides read TGTGCCAGCAGCTTGGCCACTCTAGGGGGCTATGGCTACACCTTC.

V is TRBV7-9 and J is TRBJ2-2; D possibly matches TRBD1 or TRBD2 (5 bases each). The germline gives CDR1 SEHNR, CDR2 FQNEAQ (reference sequence). The V end was cut by 4 bases, the J end by 0 bases, with 18 bases between. The CDR3 covers 18 residues. CDR3 region: CASSSRGGTFANTGELFF. The CDR3 DNA sequence: TGTGCCAGCAGCTCTAGGGGTGGGACGTTTGCGAACACCGGGGAGCTGTTTTTT. The full variable domain, in which reference TRBV7-9 and TRBJ2-2 provide the parts outside the CDR3, is DTGVSQNPRHKITKRGQNVTFRCDPISEHNRLYWYRQTLGQGPEFLTYFQNEAQLEKSRLLSDRFSAERPKGSFSTLEIQRTEQGDSAMYLCASSSRGGTFANTGELFFGEGSRLTVL.

The CDR3 nucleotides are TGTGCCAGCAGCTCAAACAGGGGGCACTACACCTTC. Amino acid sequence: CASSSNRGHYTF. The chain has TRBV5-8 and TRBJ1-2; TRBD1 aligns across 9 bases. Germline lookup yields CDR1 SGHTS and CDR2 YDEGEE. V lost 3 bases and J lost 10; bases outside the gene matches: 4. The CDR3 consists of 12 residues.

V is TRBV5-4 and J is TRBJ2-7; a possible D gene is TRBD2 (7 bases). This CDR3 has 15 amino acids. V was clipped by 2 bases and J by 0 bases, with 12 bases between them. The germline V gene encodes CDR1 SGHNT and CDR2 YYREEE (reference sequence). CDR3 loop: CASSLGGASSYEQYF. The CDR3 coding sequence is TGTGCCAGCAGCTTAGGGGGGGCGAGCTCCTACGAGCAGTACTTC.

The chain recombines TRBV7-8 with TRBJ2-5; the D is unclear. The length of the CDR3 is 14 residues. Germline CDR1 and CDR2: SGHVS and FQNEAQ. V lost 1 base and J lost 5, with 11 bases in between. The CDR3 here is CASSLGSVQETQYF. As DNA, the CDR3 is TGTGCCAGCAGCTTAGGGTCGGTGCAGGAGACCCAGTACTTC. The full variable domain, rest sourced from reference TRBV7-8 and TRBJ2-5, is GAGVSQSPRYKVAKRGQDVALRCDPISGHVSLFWYQQALGQGPEFLTYFQNEAQLDKSGLPSDRFFAERPEGSVSTLKIQRTQQEDSAVYLCASSLGSVQETQYFGPGTRLLVL.

This clone was counted between two and nine times. The chain combines TRBV24-1 with TRBJ2-2; possible D gene TRBD1, 5 bases. The germline V gene has CDR1 KGHDR and CDR2 SFDVKD. Trimming cost V 6 bases and J 1 base, with 8 bases left between them. This CDR3 is 14 amino acids long. Here the CDR3 DNA reads TGTGCCACCAGTATCGGACAGAACACCGGGGAGCTGTTTTTT. As protein: CATSIGQNTGELFF.

The chain employs TRBV30 and TRBJ1-6; 9 bases map to TRBD1. This CDR3 comprises 15 residues. The V gene end was trimmed by 4 bases and the J gene end by 5 bases; junction bases not matched to a gene: 6. Looked up from germline, CDR1 is GTSNPN and CDR2 is SVGIG (reference sequence). As DNA, the CDR3 is TGTGCCTGGAACCGGGACAGGGAAGATAATTCACCCCTCCACTTT. It specifies CAWNRDREDNSPLHF.

The rearrangement uses TRBV6-2 or TRBV6-3 and TRBJ2-5; 9 nucleotides match TRBD1. V lost 6 bases, J lost 5 bases, and 10 bases stayed unmatched. The CDR3 is 15 residues long. Germline V gene sequence: CDR1 MNHEY, CDR2 SVGEGT. CDR3 nucleotides: TGTGCCAGCAGCAAGGGACAGGGTTTTCTTGAGACCCAGTACTTC. Translating it yields CASSKGQGFLETQYF.

The CDR3 DNA is TGTGCCAGCAGGGCCGGGACAACCACCGGGGAGCTGTTTTTT. This encodes CASRAGTTTGELFF. The chain joins TRBV5-6 to TRBJ2-2; maybe TRBD1 (6 bases). V lost 5 bases and J 4 bases, leaving 12 bases between the germline ends. CDR3 size: 14 residues. Germline CDR1 SGHDT, CDR2 YYEEEE.

This chain links TRBV5-4 with TRBJ2-1; 13 bases align to TRBD2. In germline, CDR1 is SGHNT, CDR2 YYREEE (reference sequence). The length of the CDR3 is 15 residues. Trimming cost V 4 bases and J 5 bases; bases outside gene matches: 3. The CDR3 spells CASSRGLAGDNEQFF. As DNA, the CDR3 is TGTGCCAGCAGCCGTGGACTAGCGGGAGACAATGAGCAGTTCTTC.

The V and J genes are TRBV19 and TRBJ2-3; perhaps TRBD2 as D (6 bases). Deletions cut 3 bases from V and 8 bases from J, with 18 bases between. In germline, CDR1 is LNHDA, CDR2 SQIVND (reference sequence). The CDR3 sequence is 15 residues long. The chain's CDR3 is CASSISKGAGRTQYF. CDR3 bases: TGTGCCAGTAGTATCTCAAAAGGGGCGGGGCGTACGCAGTATTTT.

The CDR3 DNA is TGTGCCAGCAGCCAAGGCGGCGCTAGCGGGTATCATGAGCAGTTCTTC. The encoded protein is CASSQGGASGYHEQFF. The chain carries TRBV4-2 and TRBJ2-1; 8 positions agree with TRBD2. This CDR3 contains 16 residues. Germline trimming cut 1 base from V and 8 bases from J; bases unmatched to any gene: 10. Germline V gene data show CDR1 as LGHNA and CDR2 as YNFKEQ.

This clone has just a few counts. This rearrangement joins TRBV7-9 to TRBJ1-2; 9 nucleotides align to TRBD1. J lost 2 bases, V lost 4 bases, and 11 bases had no gene match. Germline lookup yields CDR1 SEHNR and CDR2 FQNEAQ (reference sequence). This CDR3 is 17 amino acids long. The CDR3 DNA reads TGTGCCAGCAGCTCGATAGCGGGACAGGGAGACAACTATGGCTACACCTTC. Protein sequence: CASSSIAGQGDNYGYTF.

The chain employs TRBV5-1 and TRBJ1-2; 7 nucleotides agree with TRBD1. Trimming removed 3 bases from V and 7 bases from J; junction bases left unmatched: 9. This CDR3 is built from 14 residues. CDR1 is SGHRS and CDR2 is YFSETQ in the germline V gene. The CDR3 DNA sequence: TGCGCCAGCAGCTCGGGACAGCGGGCGGGTGGCTACACCTTC. This translates into CASSSGQRAGGYTF.

This chain connects TRBV4-1 to TRBJ2-7, with 9 bases aligning to TRBD1. This CDR3 has 14 amino acids. Germline V gene data show CDR1 as MGHRA and CDR2 as YSYEKL. J was trimmed by 6 bases and V by 4 bases; bases with no gene match: 7. CDR3 in amino acids: CASSLDRGRSEQYF. DNA of the CDR3: TGCGCCAGCAGCCTTGACAGGGGGAGAAGCGAGCAGTACTTC.

This chain connects TRBV5-1 to TRBJ2-5; D is possibly TRBD1 or TRBD2 (5 bases each). Germline CDR1 and CDR2: SGHRS and YFSETQ. Trimming took 0 bases from V and 6 from J, leaving 12 bases between them. The CDR3 covers 14 residues. The CDR3 DNA follows: TGCGCCAGCAGCTTGGATCTGCAGGGACAGACCCAGTACTTC. Amino acid sequence: CASSLDLQGQTQYF.

The chain links TRBV5-4 to TRBJ1-1, with D perhaps TRBD1 (5 bases). The CDR3 totals 15 residues. Trimming took off 4 bases at V and 3 bases at J, with 16 bases between the two ends. Looked up from germline, CDR1 is SGHNT and CDR2 is YYREEE (reference sequence). The CDR3 DNA reads as TGTGCCAGCAGCCATTGGTTGGGACGCGACACTGAAGCTTTCTTT. Protein: CASSHWLGRDTEAFF. The entire variable domain, with the rest obtained from reference TRBV5-4 and TRBJ1-1, is as follows: ETGVTQSPTHLIKTRGQQVTLRCSSQSGHNTVSWYQQALGQGPQFIFQYYREEENGRGNFPPRFSGLQFPNYSSELNVNALELDDSALYLCASSHWLGRDTEAFFGQGTRLTVV.

V and J are TRBV3-1 (or the pseudogene TRBV3-2) and TRBJ2-5; weak D call: TRBD2 (7 bases). CDR3 length: 15 residues. Between the trimmed V and J ends, which lost 5 bases and 5 bases, there was a span of 18 bases. Germline CDR1 LGHDT, CDR2 YNNKEL (reference sequence). This chain's CDR3 is CASSRAGGRPETQYF. Here the CDR3 DNA reads TGTGCCAGCAGCAGGGCCGGGGGGCGTCCGGAGACCCAGTACTTC.

In this sample, this clone turned up a few times. V usage is TRBV5-6 and J usage is TRBJ2-3, with 7 positions matching TRBD2. Germline V lookup: CDR1 SGHDT, CDR2 YYEEEE. CDR3 length equals 15 residues. V trimming: 3 bases; J trimming: 3 bases; junction bases outside the gene matches: 7. The CDR3 coding sequence is TGTGCCAGCAGCTGGGGCGGGAGAGTGACAGATACGCAGTATTTT. It codes for CASSWGGRVTDTQYF.